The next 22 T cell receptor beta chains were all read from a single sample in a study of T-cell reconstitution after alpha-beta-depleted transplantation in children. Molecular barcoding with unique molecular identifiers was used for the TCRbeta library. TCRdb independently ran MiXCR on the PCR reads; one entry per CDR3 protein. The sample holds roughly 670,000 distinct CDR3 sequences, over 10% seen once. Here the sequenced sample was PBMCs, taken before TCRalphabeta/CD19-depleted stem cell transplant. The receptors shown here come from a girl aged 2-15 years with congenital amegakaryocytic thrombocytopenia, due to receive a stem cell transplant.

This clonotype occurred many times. The CDR3 coding sequence is TGCGCCAGCAGCTTGGAAGGCAGAGACACCGGGGAGCTGTTTTTT. Protein sequence: CASSLEGRDTGELFF. The rearrangement uses TRBV5-1 and TRBJ2-2; D unclear. Between the trimmed V and J ends, which lost 0 bases and 3 bases, there was a span of 9 bases. The CDR3 spans 15 residues. Germline V gene sequence: CDR1 SGHRS, CDR2 YFSETQ.

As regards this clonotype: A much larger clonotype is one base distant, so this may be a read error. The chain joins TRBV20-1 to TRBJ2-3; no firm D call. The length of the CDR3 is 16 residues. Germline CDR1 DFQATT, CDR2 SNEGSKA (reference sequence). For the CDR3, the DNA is TGCTGTGCCGATTCCCCAAAACCGGCCGGTGGAGATACGCAGTATTTT. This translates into CCADSPKPAGGDTQYF.

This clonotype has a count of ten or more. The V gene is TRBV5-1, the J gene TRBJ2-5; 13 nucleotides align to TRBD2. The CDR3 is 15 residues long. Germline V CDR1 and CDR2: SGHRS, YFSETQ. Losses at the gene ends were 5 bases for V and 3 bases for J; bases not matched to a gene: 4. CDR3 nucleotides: TGCGCCAGCAGGGAGGGACTAGCGGGAAAAGAGACCCAGTACTTC. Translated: CASREGLAGKETQYF. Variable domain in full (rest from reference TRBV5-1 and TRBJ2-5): KAGVTQTPRYLIKTRGQQVTLSCSPISGHRSVSWYQQTPGQGLQFLFEYFSETQRNKGNFPGRFSGRQFSNSRSEMNVSTLELGDSALYLCASREGLAGKETQYFGPGTRLLVL.

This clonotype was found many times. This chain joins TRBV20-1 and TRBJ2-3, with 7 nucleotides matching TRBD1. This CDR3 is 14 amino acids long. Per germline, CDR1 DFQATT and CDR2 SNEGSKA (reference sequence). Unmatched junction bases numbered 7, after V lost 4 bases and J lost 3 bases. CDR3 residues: CSATTGEGTDTQYF. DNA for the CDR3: TGCAGTGCTACTACAGGGGAAGGGACAGATACGCAGTATTTT.

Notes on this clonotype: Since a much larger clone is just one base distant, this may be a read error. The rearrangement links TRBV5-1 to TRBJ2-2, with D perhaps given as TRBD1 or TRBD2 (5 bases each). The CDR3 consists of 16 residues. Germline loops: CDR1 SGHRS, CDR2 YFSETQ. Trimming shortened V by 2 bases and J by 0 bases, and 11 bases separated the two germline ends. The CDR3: CASSFGGWTNTGELFF. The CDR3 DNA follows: TGCGCCAGCAGCTTTGGGGGATGGACGAACACCGGGGAGCTGTTTTTT.

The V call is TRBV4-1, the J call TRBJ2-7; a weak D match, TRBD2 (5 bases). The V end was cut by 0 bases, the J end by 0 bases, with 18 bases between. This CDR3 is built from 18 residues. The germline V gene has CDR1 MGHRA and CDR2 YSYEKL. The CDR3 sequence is CASSQDPPSGLSSYEQYF. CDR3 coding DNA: TGCGCCAGCAGCCAAGATCCACCCAGCGGCTTGAGCTCCTACGAGCAGTACTTC.

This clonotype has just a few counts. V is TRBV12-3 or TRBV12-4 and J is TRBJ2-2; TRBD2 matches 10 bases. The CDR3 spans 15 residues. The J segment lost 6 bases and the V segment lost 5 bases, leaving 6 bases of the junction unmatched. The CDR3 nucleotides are TGTGCCAGCAGTCGGACTAGCGGAGGGTCCGGGGAGCTGTTTTTT. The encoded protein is CASSRTSGGSGELFF.

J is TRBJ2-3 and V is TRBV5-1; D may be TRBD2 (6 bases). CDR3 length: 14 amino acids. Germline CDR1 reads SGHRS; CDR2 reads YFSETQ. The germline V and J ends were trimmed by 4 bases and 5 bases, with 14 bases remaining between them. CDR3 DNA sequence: TGCGCCAGCAGCCAAGGAGGGCGTAAAGATACGCAGTATTTT. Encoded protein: CASSQGGRKDTQYF.

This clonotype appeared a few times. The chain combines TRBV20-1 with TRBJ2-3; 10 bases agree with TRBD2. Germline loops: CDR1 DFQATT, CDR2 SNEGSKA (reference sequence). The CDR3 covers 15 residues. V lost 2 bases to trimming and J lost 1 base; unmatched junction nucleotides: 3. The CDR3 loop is CSARTGTSGTDTQYF. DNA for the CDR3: TGCAGTGCTAGAACCGGGACTAGCGGCACAGATACGCAGTATTTT.

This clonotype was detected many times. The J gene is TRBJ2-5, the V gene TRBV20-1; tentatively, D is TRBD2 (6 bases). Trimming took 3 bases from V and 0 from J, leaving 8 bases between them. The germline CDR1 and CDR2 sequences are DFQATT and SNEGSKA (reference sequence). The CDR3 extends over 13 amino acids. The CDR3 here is CSASRRDQETQYF. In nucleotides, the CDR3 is TGCAGTGCTAGTCGGAGGGACCAAGAGACCCAGTACTTC.

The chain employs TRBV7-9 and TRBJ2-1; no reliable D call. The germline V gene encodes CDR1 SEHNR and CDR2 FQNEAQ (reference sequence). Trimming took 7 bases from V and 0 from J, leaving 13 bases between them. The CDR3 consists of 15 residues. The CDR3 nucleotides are TGTGCCAGCACCCACGACCGCAGCTCCTACAATGAGCAGTTCTTC. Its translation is CASTHDRSSYNEQFF.

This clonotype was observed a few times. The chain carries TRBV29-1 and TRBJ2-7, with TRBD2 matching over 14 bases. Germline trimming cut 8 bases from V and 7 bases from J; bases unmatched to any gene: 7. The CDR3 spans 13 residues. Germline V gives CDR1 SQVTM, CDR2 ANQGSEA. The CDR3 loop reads CSSGLAGGGEQYF. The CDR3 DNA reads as TGCAGCTCCGGACTAGCGGGAGGTGGTGAGCAGTACTTC.

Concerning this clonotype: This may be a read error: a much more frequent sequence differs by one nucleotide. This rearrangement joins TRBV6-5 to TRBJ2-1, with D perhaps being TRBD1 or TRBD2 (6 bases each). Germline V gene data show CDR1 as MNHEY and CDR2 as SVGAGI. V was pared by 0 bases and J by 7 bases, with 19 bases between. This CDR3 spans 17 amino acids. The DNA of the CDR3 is TGTGCCAGCAGTTACTCCCGGGGGTGGGGGCGTCCGAATGAGCAGTTCTTC. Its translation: CASSYSRGWGRPNEQFF.

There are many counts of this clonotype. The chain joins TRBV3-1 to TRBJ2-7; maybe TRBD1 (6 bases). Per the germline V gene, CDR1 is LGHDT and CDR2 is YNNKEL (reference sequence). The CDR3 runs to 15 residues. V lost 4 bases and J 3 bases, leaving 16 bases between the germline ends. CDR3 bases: TGTGCCAGCAGCCCAGGCCGGACAGTCGGCTACGAGCAGTACTTC. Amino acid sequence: CASSPGRTVGYEQYF.

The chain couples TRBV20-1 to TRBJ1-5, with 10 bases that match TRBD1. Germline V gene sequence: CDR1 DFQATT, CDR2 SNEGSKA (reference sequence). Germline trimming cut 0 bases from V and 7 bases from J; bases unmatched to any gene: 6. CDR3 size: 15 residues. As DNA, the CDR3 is TGCAGTGCTAGAGATGGTTGGACAGGGGGACAGCCCCAGCATTTT. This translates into CSARDGWTGGQPQHF.

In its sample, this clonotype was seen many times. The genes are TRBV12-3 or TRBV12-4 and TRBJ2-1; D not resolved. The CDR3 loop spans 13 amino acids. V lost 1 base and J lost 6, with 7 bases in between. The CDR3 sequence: CASSLGGLNEQFF. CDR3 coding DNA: TGTGCCAGCAGTTTAGGAGGTCTCAATGAGCAGTTCTTC.

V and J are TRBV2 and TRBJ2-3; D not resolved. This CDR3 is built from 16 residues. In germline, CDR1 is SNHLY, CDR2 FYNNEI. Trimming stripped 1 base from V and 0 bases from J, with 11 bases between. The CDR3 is CASSEVSRVSTDTQYF. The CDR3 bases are TGTGCCAGCAGTGAAGTTTCCCGAGTTAGCACAGATACGCAGTATTTT.

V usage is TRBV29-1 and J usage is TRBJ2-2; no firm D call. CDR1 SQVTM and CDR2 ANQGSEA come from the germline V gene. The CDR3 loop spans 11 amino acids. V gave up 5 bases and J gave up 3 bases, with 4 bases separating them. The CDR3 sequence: CSVSDTGELFF. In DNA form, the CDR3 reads TGCAGCGTTTCCGACACCGGGGAGCTGTTTTTT.

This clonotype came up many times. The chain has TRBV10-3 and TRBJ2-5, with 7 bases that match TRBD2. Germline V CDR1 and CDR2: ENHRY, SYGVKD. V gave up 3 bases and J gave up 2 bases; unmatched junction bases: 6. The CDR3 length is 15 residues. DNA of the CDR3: TGTGCCATCAGTGACACGCTAGCGGAACAAGAGACCCAGTACTTC. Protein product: CAISDTLAEQETQYF.

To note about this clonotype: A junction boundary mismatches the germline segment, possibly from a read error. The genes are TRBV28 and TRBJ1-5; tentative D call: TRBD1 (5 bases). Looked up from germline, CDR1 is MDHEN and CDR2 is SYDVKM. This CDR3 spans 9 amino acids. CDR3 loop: CAGSFRGHF. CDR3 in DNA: TGTGCCGGCAGTTTTAGGGGGCATTTT.

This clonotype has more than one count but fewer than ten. CDR3 region: CASSLSIASGYNEQFF. The CDR3 DNA reads as TGTGCCAGCAGTTTATCGATCGCTAGCGGCTACAATGAGCAGTTCTTC. The V and J genes are TRBV27 and TRBJ2-1; 7 bases agree with TRBD2. The CDR3 runs 16 residues. Germline-derived CDR1 and CDR2 are MNHEY and SMNVEV (reference sequence). With 0 bases clipped from V and 3 bases from J, the junction kept 5 bases outside the gene matches.

CDR3 loop: CASSYTDGSNEKLFF. The CDR3 DNA sequence: TGTGCCAGCAGCTATACAGATGGTTCTAATGAAAAACTGTTTTTT. The chain joins TRBV6-5 to TRBJ1-4; unclear D gene. V dropped 6 bases and J dropped 3 bases, with 14 bases sitting between them. The germline CDR1 and CDR2 sequences are MNHEY and SVGAGI. The CDR3 has 15 residues.